What follows are 26 T cell receptor beta chains derived from one specimen sequenced in a study of T cells after posttransplantation cyclophosphamide. Cyclophosphamide on days +3 and +4 followed busulfan-fludarabine conditioning and a marrow graft. Some clones are missing from TCRdb's copy, which holds only in-frame ones; the method was immunoSEQ multiplex PCR. The sample includes over 2,500 clones, roughly 80% of them seen just once. The sequences come from PBMCs, collected less than 200 days after allogeneic stem cell transplant with posttransplant cyclophosphamide. These receptors were collected from a male patient over 55 who received an allogeneic stem cell transplant from a related donor and was CMV-positive. Some of the T cells might come from the graft donor.

The gene calls are TRBV18 and TRBJ1-5; no clear D. Trimming cost V 2 bases and J 0 bases, with 11 bases left between them. This CDR3 is 16 amino acids long. The V gene's germline CDR1 is KGHSH and CDR2 LQKENI. The CDR3 coding sequence is TGTGCCAGCTCACCAGGAGTTTCAGTTAGCAATCAGCCCCAGCATTTT. Its translation: CASSPGVSVSNQPQHF.

A word on this clone: An end of the junction differs from the germline gene, which may be a read error. The chain recombines TRBV7-7 with TRBJ2-5; TRBD2 aligns across 8 bases. The CDR3 is 16 amino acids. Germline-derived CDR1 and CDR2 are SSHAT and FNYEAQ (reference sequence). The CDR3 DNA reads TGTGCTAGCAGCTTAGTGGCGGGGGGATCCCAAGAGACCCAGTACTTC. It encodes CASSLVAGGSQETQYF. Full variable domain (outside the CDR3, taken from reference TRBV7-7 and TRBJ2-5): GAGVSQSPRYKVTKRGQDVTLRCDPISSHATLYWYQQALGQGPEFLTYFNYEAQPDKSGLPSDRFSAERPEGSISTLTIQRTEQRDSAMYRCASSLVAGGSQETQYFGPGTRLLVL.

The count of this clone is one. This chain links TRBV6-6 with TRBJ2-7, with a possible D match to TRBD2 (6 bases). The CDR3 consists of 13 residues. CDR1 and CDR2 (germline): MNHNY, SVGAGI (reference sequence). V was pared by 5 bases and J by 6 bases, with 14 bases between. CDR3 bases: TGTGCCAGCAGTCAACTAACTAGCTCCGAGCAGTACTTC. Its translation: CASSQLTSSEQYF.

The chain uses TRBV28 and TRBJ2-2; D gene unclear. The CDR3 loop spans 13 amino acids. V was shortened by 9 bases and J by 2 bases, with 10 bases between the two germline ends. Germline values: CDR1 MDHEN, CDR2 SYDVKM. CDR3 region: CASYDSNTGELFF. The CDR3 bases are TGTGCCAGTTACGATAGTAACACCGGGGAGCTGTTTTTT. Drawing the rest from reference TRBV28 and TRBJ2-2, the complete variable domain is DVKVTQSSRYLVKRTGEKVFLECVQDMDHENMFWYRQDPGLGLRLIYFSYDVKMKEKGDIPEGYSVSREKKERFSLILESASTNQTSMYLCASYDSNTGELFFGEGSRLTVL.

The V gene is TRBV28, the J gene TRBJ1-5; D not resolved. V was cut by 6 bases and J by 0 bases, with 15 bases left in between. CDR1 and CDR2 from the germline V gene are MDHEN and SYDVKM. The CDR3 has 16 amino acids. The CDR3 coding sequence is TGTGCCAGCAGCCCCGCCCGCACCAGTAGCAATCAGCCCCAGCATTTT. It specifies CASSPARTSSNQPQHF.

This clone was observed a handful of times. The rearrangement joins TRBV7-8 to TRBJ2-3, with TRBD1 identical over 9 bases. CDR3 length equals 15 residues. The germline CDR1 and CDR2 sequences are SGHVS and FQNEAQ. After removal of 5 bases from V and 0 bases from J, the junction contained 3 bases not matched to a gene. CDR3 coding DNA: TGTGCCAGCAGCCGGACAGGGGATAGCACAGATACGCAGTATTTT. It specifies CASSRTGDSTDTQYF.

The chain joins TRBV6-6 to TRBJ2-3; 9 positions match TRBD2. V shed 6 bases and J 2 bases; nucleotides not matched to a gene: 6. The CDR3 extends over 15 amino acids. Germline V gene data show CDR1 as MNHNY and CDR2 as SVGAGI (reference sequence). CDR3 loop: CASSPIAGVTDTQYF. CDR3 nucleotide sequence: TGTGCCAGCAGCCCCATAGCGGGAGTCACAGATACGCAGTATTTT.

This chain connects TRBV5-1 to TRBJ2-7, with 8 nucleotides matching TRBD1. This CDR3 contains 15 residues. Germline CDR1 reads SGHRS; CDR2 reads YFSETQ. Trimming cost V 3 bases and J 1 base; bases outside gene matches: 6. The CDR3 loop is CASSCGTGSSYEQYV. CDR3 in DNA: TGCGCCAGCAGCTGCGGGACAGGTAGTTCCTACGAGCAGTACGTC.

This chain joins TRBV19 and TRBJ2-7; 7 nucleotides match TRBD2. The CDR3 is 15 residues long. Germline V lookup: CDR1 LNHDA, CDR2 SQIVND (reference sequence). J gave up 0 bases and V 5 bases, and 7 bases lay outside the gene matches. CDR3 residues: CASSLTSSSSYEQYF. The DNA for the CDR3 is TGTGCCAGTAGTCTGACTAGCTCAAGCTCCTACGAGCAGTACTTC.

The chain joins TRBV11-3 to TRBJ2-1; TRBD2 aligns across 9 bases. The CDR3 covers 15 residues. Unmatched junction bases numbered 8, after V lost 5 bases and J lost 6 bases. In germline, CDR1 is SGHNT, CDR2 YENEEA. The CDR3: CASSPTGLALNEQFF. In DNA form, the CDR3 reads TGTGCCAGCAGCCCAACGGGACTAGCCCTCAATGAGCAGTTCTTC.

This sequence joins TRBV28 and TRBJ1-2; TRBD1 is a possible D gene (6 bases). Trimming stripped 5 bases from V and 8 bases from J, with 12 bases between. Germline CDR1 reads MDHEN; CDR2 reads SYDVKM. The CDR3 totals 12 residues. CDR3 region: CASSLRGAGYTF. The DNA for the CDR3 is TGTGCCAGCAGTCTCAGGGGCGCAGGCTACACCTTC.

This chain connects TRBV7-8 to TRBJ1-4, with D unclear. The CDR3 extends over 15 amino acids. Germline assignment: CDR1 SGHVS and CDR2 FQNEAQ. Trimming pared 1 base from V and 4 bases from J, leaving 10 bases between. CDR3 protein: CASSLVSGYNEKLFF. The DNA of the CDR3 is TGTGCCAGCAGCTTAGTCAGCGGATATAATGAAAAACTGTTTTTT.

This clone was recorded a few times. This rearrangement joins TRBV4-3 to TRBJ1-4, with 7 bases matching TRBD1. Germline assignment: CDR1 LGHNA and CDR2 YSLEER. V lost 0 bases and J lost 4; bases outside the gene matches: 14. The CDR3 spans 19 residues. Here the CDR3 reads CASSQDVRDRTIFNEKLFF. CDR3 in DNA: TGCGCCAGCAGCCAAGATGTCCGGGACAGAACTATCTTTAATGAAAAACTGTTTTTT.

The chain combines TRBV2 with TRBJ2-1; the match to TRBD2 covers 15 bases. J lost 0 bases, V lost 10 bases, and 7 bases had no gene match. The germline CDR1 and CDR2 sequences are SNHLY and FYNNEI. There are 17 residues in the CDR3. The CDR3 sequence is CAIRTSGRDSSYNEQFF. The CDR3 DNA reads TGTGCCATTCGGACTAGCGGGAGGGATAGCTCCTACAATGAGCAGTTCTTC.

The chain has TRBV6-5 and TRBJ1-2; no definite D call. Germline V CDR1 and CDR2: MNHEY, SVGAGI. This CDR3 is 13 amino acids long. Between the trimmed V and J ends, which lost 7 bases and 7 bases, there was a span of 16 bases. CDR3 bases: TGTGCCAGCATTTCTGGGGAGCTGGGTGGCTACACCTTC. Protein product: CASISGELGGYTF.

The rearrangement uses TRBV4-1 and TRBJ2-7, with 13 bases lining up with TRBD2. The V gene's germline CDR1 is MGHRA and CDR2 YSYEKL. The CDR3 spans 16 residues. Trimming removed 3 bases from V and 5 bases from J; junction bases left unmatched: 7. This CDR3 is CASSQTLAGGPNEQYF. The CDR3 coding sequence is TGCGCCAGCAGCCAGACACTAGCGGGAGGGCCGAACGAGCAGTACTTC.

A few counts support this clone. The genes are TRBV5-6 and TRBJ2-7, with TRBD2 matching over 10 bases. Unmatched junction bases numbered 10, after V lost 3 bases and J lost 1 base. CDR1 SGHDT and CDR2 YYEEEE come from the germline V gene. The CDR3 runs to 17 residues. The CDR3 protein is CASSYLAGASLSYEQYF. The CDR3 DNA follows: TGTGCCAGCAGCTACCTAGCGGGAGCCTCTTTGTCCTACGAGCAGTACTTC.

As regards this clone: Other DNA variants within this sample encode the same CDR3. This chain joins TRBV4-3 and TRBJ2-2, with TRBD2 matching over 10 bases. Germline loops: CDR1 LGHNA, CDR2 YSLEER. The CDR3 loop spans 18 amino acids. Unmatched junction bases numbered 15, after V lost 4 bases and J lost 7 bases. This CDR3 reads CASSPNTGTSERGGELFF. The CDR3 coding sequence is TGCGCCAGCAGCCCCAATACCGGGACTAGCGAAAGGGGCGGGGAGCTGTTTTTT.

The chain joins TRBV7-2 to TRBJ2-5; D is possibly TRBD1 (5 bases). This CDR3 comprises 14 residues. CDR1 is SGHTA and CDR2 is FQGNSA in the germline V gene. V lost 5 bases to trimming and J lost 5 bases, with 15 bases between them. The CDR3 coding sequence is TGTGCCAGCAGCGCAGGGCTATCCCTCGAGACCCAGTACTTC. It codes for CASSAGLSLETQYF.

The J gene is TRBJ1-2, the V gene TRBV15, with D maybe TRBD1 (5 bases). CDR1 LNHNV and CDR2 YYDKDF come from the germline V gene (reference sequence). With 3 bases removed from V and 7 bases from J, the gap between germline ends came to 9 bases. CDR3 length equals 12 residues. This CDR3 is CATSSGRGGYTF. DNA for the CDR3: TGTGCCACCAGCAGTGGGAGGGGTGGCTACACCTTC.

The chain couples TRBV7-9 to TRBJ1-1, with no clear D. V was pared by 8 bases and J by 6 bases, with 16 bases between. The CDR3 runs to 13 residues. Germline loops: CDR1 SEHNR, CDR2 FQNEAQ (reference sequence). The CDR3 here is CASGPISAAEAFF. Here the CDR3 DNA reads TGTGCCAGCGGCCCCATCTCCGCCGCTGAAGCTTTCTTT. Full variable domain (rest looked up from reference TRBV7-9 and TRBJ1-1): DTGVSQNPRHKITKRGQNVTFRCDPISEHNRLYWYRQTLGQGPEFLTYFQNEAQLEKSRLLSDRFSAERPKGSFSTLEIQRTEQGDSAMYLCASGPISAAEAFFGQGTRLTVV.

This rearrangement joins TRBV7-2 to TRBJ1-5; the D is unclear. Trimming stripped 2 bases from V and 7 bases from J, with 9 bases between. CDR1 and CDR2 (germline): SGHTA, FQGNSA. The length of the CDR3 is 13 residues. CDR3 in amino acids: CASSLMAGQPQHF. In nucleotides, the CDR3 is TGTGCCAGCAGCTTAATGGCGGGACAGCCCCAGCATTTT.

With regard to this clone: This sample includes further DNA sequences coding for the same CDR3. This sequence joins TRBV7-9 and TRBJ1-6; TRBD1 might be the D (6 bases). This CDR3 comprises 15 residues. Germline CDR1 is SEHNR and CDR2 is FQNEAQ (reference sequence). V was shortened by 3 bases and J by 3 bases, with 9 bases between the two germline ends. The CDR3 region is CASSLGTNYNSPLHF. As DNA, the CDR3 is TGTGCCAGCAGCTTGGGGACAAACTATAATTCACCCCTCCACTTT.

The CDR3 is CASSTTSGRPGTQYF. CDR3 nucleotide sequence: TGTGCCAGCAGCACTACTAGCGGGAGGCCGGGTACGCAGTATTTT. The chain combines TRBV27 with TRBJ2-3; 12 bases match TRBD2. V shed 6 bases, J shed 8 bases, and the junction held 9 bases outside the gene matches. The CDR3 sequence is 15 residues long. CDR1 and CDR2 (germline): MNHEY, SMNVEV (reference sequence).

Concerning this clone: At one end, the junction sequence differs from germline, possibly due to a read error. This sequence joins TRBV7-2 and TRBJ1-2, with unresolved D. The CDR3 is 15 residues long. The V gene's germline CDR1 is SGHTA and CDR2 FQGNSA. The CDR3 DNA sequence: TGTGCCAGCAGCGAAACGATAACGCCTAACTATGGCTACCCCTTC. Its translation: CASSETITPNYGYPF.

The chain carries TRBV7-8 and TRBJ2-5; the match to TRBD2 covers 10 bases. There are 16 residues in the CDR3. Trimming cost V 5 bases and J 5 bases; bases outside gene matches: 11. Germline V CDR1 and CDR2: SGHVS, FQNEAQ. The CDR3 region has the DNA TGTGCCAGCAGCCCAACCTCGGCAGCGGGGGGGGAGACCCAGTACTTC. It translates to CASSPTSAAGGETQYF.